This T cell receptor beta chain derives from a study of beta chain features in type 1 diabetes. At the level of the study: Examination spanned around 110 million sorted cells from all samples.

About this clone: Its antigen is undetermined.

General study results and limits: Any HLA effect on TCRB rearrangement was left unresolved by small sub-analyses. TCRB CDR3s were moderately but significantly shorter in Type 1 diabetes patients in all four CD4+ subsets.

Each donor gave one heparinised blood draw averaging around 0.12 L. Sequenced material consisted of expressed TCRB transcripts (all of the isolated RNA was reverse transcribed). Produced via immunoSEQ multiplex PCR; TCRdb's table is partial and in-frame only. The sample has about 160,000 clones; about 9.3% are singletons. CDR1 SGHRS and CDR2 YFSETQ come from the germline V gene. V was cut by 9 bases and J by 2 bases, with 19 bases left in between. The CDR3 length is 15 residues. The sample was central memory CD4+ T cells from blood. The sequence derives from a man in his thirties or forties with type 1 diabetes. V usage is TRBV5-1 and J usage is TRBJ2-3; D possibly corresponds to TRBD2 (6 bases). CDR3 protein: CATMGLWRNTDTQYF. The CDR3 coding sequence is TGCGCCACCATGGGACTCTGGAGGAACACAGATACGCAGTATTTT.